This entry lists 28 T cell receptor beta chains sequenced from one sample in a study of shared clonotypes between healthy human individuals (TCRdb year 2020). The protocol used for the library was the immunoSEQ multiplex PCR assay. What TCRdb holds here is the immuneACCESS table cut down to in-frame rearrangements. Part of the clones is not present; checked against another copy, under half of the missing clones reflect an unresolved V gene, and the others are unexplained. The sample table records some 1,600,000 clones; 95% to 99% of these occur just once. Roughly 0.45% of the sample rests with the top ten. The sample consisted of naive CD4+ T cells sorted from blood. Read against the paper, the sample's cell subset or site label means: CD45RA+ positively selected. These receptors were taken from a man aged 25 to 40 in good health.

The chain employs TRBV6-6 and TRBJ2-7; TRBD2 is a possible D gene (6 bases). Trimming cost V 5 bases and J 3 bases, with 14 bases left between them. Germline-derived CDR1 and CDR2 are MNHNY and SVGAGI (reference sequence). The CDR3 runs to 14 residues. The CDR3 is CASSNPARGYEQYF. In DNA, the CDR3 is TGTGCCAGCAGTAACCCAGCGCGGGGCTACGAGCAGTACTTC.

This sequence joins TRBV30 and TRBJ2-3; D remains ambiguous. Germline V gene data show CDR1 as GTSNPN and CDR2 as SVGIG (reference sequence). CDR3 length: 14 residues. V was shortened by 1 base and J by 1 base, with 9 bases between the two germline ends. The CDR3 DNA is TGTGCCTGGAGTGCCGACTGGGGCACAGATACGCAGTATTTT. Translating it yields CAWSADWGTDTQYF.

This chain links TRBV5-1 with TRBJ2-7; 9 bases map to TRBD1. The germline CDR1 and CDR2 sequences are SGHRS and YFSETQ. This CDR3 comprises 14 residues. J lost 5 bases, V lost 9 bases, and 12 bases had no gene match. The CDR3 DNA reads as TGCGCCACCACCAACAGGGGGCGAGCCGACGAGCAGTACTTC. Translated: CATTNRGRADEQYF.

The V and J genes are TRBV5-4 and TRBJ1-3; possible D gene TRBD1, 6 bases. Germline V CDR1 and CDR2: SGHNT, YYREEE (reference sequence). The CDR3 totals 14 residues. V was clipped by 5 bases and J by 1 base, with 10 bases between them. CDR3 in DNA: TGTGCCAGCAGAAGACAGGAATCTGGAAACACCATATATTTT. This encodes CASRRQESGNTIYF.

This chain connects TRBV27 to TRBJ2-2, with 7 bases matching TRBD2. The CDR3 is 15 residues long. The germline CDR1 and CDR2 sequences are MNHEY and SMNVEV (reference sequence). Germline trimming cut 8 bases from V and 6 bases from J; bases unmatched to any gene: 12. CDR3 protein: CASRKWPGGAGELFF. DNA for the CDR3: TGTGCCAGCCGTAAATGGCCGGGAGGAGCCGGGGAGCTGTTTTTT.

Note on this clone: Other nucleotide sequences from this sample produce the same CDR3. The V call is TRBV9, the J call TRBJ2-3; unclear D gene. V gave up 2 bases and J gave up 0 bases, with 7 bases separating them. The germline V gene encodes CDR1 SGDLS and CDR2 YYNGEE. The CDR3 totals 14 residues. CDR3: CASSVGSSTDTQYF. In nucleotides, the CDR3 is TGTGCCAGCAGCGTGGGCTCCAGCACAGATACGCAGTATTTT.

With regard to this clone: Other DNA sequences in the sample encode the same CDR3. V usage is TRBV11-2 and J usage is TRBJ2-2, with unresolved D. V lost 1 base and J 6 bases, leaving 3 bases between the germline ends. Germline lookup yields CDR1 SGHAT and CDR2 FQNNGV. The CDR3 length is 12 residues. The CDR3 DNA reads as TGTGCCAGCAGCTTAGGTGCCGGGGAGCTGTTTTTT. Translating gives CASSLGAGELFF.

The rearrangement uses TRBV10-1 and TRBJ2-7; 7 bases map to TRBD2. CDR1 and CDR2 (germline): WNHNN, SYGVQD (reference sequence). J gave up 4 bases and V 5 bases, and 5 bases lay outside the gene matches. The CDR3 sequence is 13 residues long. The chain's CDR3 is CASSRAGSYEQYF. The CDR3 bases are TGCGCCAGCAGTCGAGCGGGGAGTTACGAGCAGTACTTC.

The J gene is TRBJ2-1, the V gene TRBV6-5, with unresolved D. Trimming removed 6 bases from V and 0 bases from J, with 9 bases in between. The V gene's germline CDR1 is MNHEY and CDR2 SVGAGI. CDR3 length equals 14 residues. In nucleotides, the CDR3 is TGTGCCAGCAGGTGGAAGAGCTCCTACAATGAGCAGTTCTTC. It yields the protein CASRWKSSYNEQFF.

The DNA for the CDR3 is TGTGCCAGCAGGGGGAGTGGGTCGGGTGAAGCTTTCTTT. This gives the protein CASRGSGSGEAFF. This chain uses TRBV25-1 with TRBJ1-1; D remains unclear. CDR1 and CDR2 (germline): MGHDK, SYGVNS. Trimming removed 6 bases at V and 7 bases at J, with 15 bases between. There are 13 residues in the CDR3.

The chain employs TRBV18 and TRBJ2-1, with 7 bases fitting TRBD1. The CDR3 sequence is 16 residues long. Germline V gene lookup returns CDR1 KGHSH and CDR2 LQKENI. Trimming cost V 0 bases and J 9 bases; bases outside gene matches: 11. The DNA for the CDR3 is TGTGCCAGCTCACCACCGGACAGGACGGCAGAGGGTGAGCAGTTCTTC. Translating gives CASSPPDRTAEGEQFF.

The chain employs TRBV27 and TRBJ2-2; no clear D. V was trimmed by 8 bases and J by 0 bases, leaving 19 bases between them. CDR3 length: 17 amino acids. Germline CDR1 and CDR2: MNHEY and SMNVEV (reference sequence). The CDR3 reads CASYQIGQLTNTGELFF. CDR3 in DNA: TGTGCCAGCTATCAGATAGGGCAACTAACGAACACCGGGGAGCTGTTTTTT.

The CDR3, as DNA: TGTGCCAGCAGTTCCGGCCGGACAGGAGAAAACATTCAGTACTTC. As protein: CASSSGRTGENIQYF. This rearrangement joins TRBV28 to TRBJ2-4, with 7 nucleotides matching TRBD1. The V gene end was trimmed by 4 bases and the J gene end by 5 bases; junction bases not matched to a gene: 8. The CDR3 covers 15 residues. The germline CDR1 and CDR2 sequences are MDHEN and SYDVKM.

This chain uses TRBV12-2 with TRBJ2-1; the listed D gene, TRBD2, was not tested against the DNA. TRBV12-2 is annotated as a pseudogene. CDR3 length: 21 amino acids. This CDR3 is CASRLRLPARGTGLVYNEQFF. As DNA, the CDR3 is TGTGCAAGTCGCCTTAGATTGCCCGCGCGGGGGACGGGACTGGTATACAATGAGCAGTTCTTC.

The chain has TRBV7-3 and TRBJ2-5; 11 bases are shared with TRBD2. After removal of 5 bases from V and 7 bases from J, the junction contained 15 bases not matched to a gene. CDR1 is SGHTA, CDR2 FQGTGA, per germline. The CDR3 totals 17 residues. The CDR3 region is CASSATPLAGEVGTQYF. The CDR3, as DNA: TGTGCCAGCAGCGCCACACCACTAGCGGGAGAAGTCGGGACCCAGTACTTC. The full variable domain, its missing parts supplied by reference TRBV7-3 and TRBJ2-5, is GAGVSQTPSNKVTEKGKYVELRCDPISGHTALYWYRQSLGQGPEFLIYFQGTGAADDSGLPNDRFFAVRPEGSVSTLKIQRTERGDSAVYLCASSATPLAGEVGTQYFGPGTRLLVL.

The rearrangement links TRBV20-1 to TRBJ2-7; 15 nucleotides line up with TRBD2. Trimming cost V 5 bases and J 13 bases; bases outside gene matches: 3. The CDR3 covers 11 residues. CDR1 is DFQATT, CDR2 SNEGSKA, per germline (reference sequence). Here the CDR3 DNA reads TGCAGTGCTCGGACTAGCGGGAGGGCCTACTTC. This codes for CSARTSGRAYF.

The genes are TRBV7-9 and TRBJ1-5, with D uncertain. This CDR3 comprises 16 residues. V was pared by 1 base and J by 7 bases, with 17 bases between. From germline, CDR1 is SEHNR and CDR2 FQNEAQ (reference sequence). In nucleotides, the CDR3 is TGTGCCAGCAGCTTAGGGGTCGGGGATTCTGGGCAGCCCCAGCATTTT. Amino acid sequence: CASSLGVGDSGQPQHF.

This chain connects TRBV4-3 to TRBJ1-2, with D possibly matching TRBD1 (5 bases). The CDR3 spans 14 residues. The V end was cut by 0 bases, the J end by 4 bases, with 9 bases between. The germline V gene has CDR1 LGHNA and CDR2 YSLEER. The CDR3 DNA reads as TGCGCCAGCAGCCAAGACCCAGGGATCTATGGCTACACCTTC. This codes for CASSQDPGIYGYTF.

Details on this clone: This CDR3 is also generated by other DNA sequences in the sample. V is TRBV7-2 and J is TRBJ2-7; D gene unclear. Germline V gene lookup returns CDR1 SGHTA and CDR2 FQGNSA. This CDR3 region has 11 residues. The V end lost 4 bases, the J end lost 3 bases, and 4 bases lay between the germline ends. CDR3 DNA sequence: TGTGCCAGCAGCTACCTCTACGAGCAGTACTTC. Amino acid sequence: CASSYLYEQYF.

The chain uses TRBV5-1 and TRBJ2-7, with TRBD1 identical over 10 bases. The CDR3 loop spans 16 amino acids. Germline CDR1 is SGHRS and CDR2 is YFSETQ. Trimming removed 2 bases from V and 2 bases from J; junction bases left unmatched: 7. The CDR3 DNA sequence: TGCGCCAGCAGCTTAGCCACCGGGACAGGGGCCTACGAGCAGTACTTC. Its translation is CASSLATGTGAYEQYF.

The chain has TRBV5-6 and TRBJ2-5; 10 bases match TRBD2. This CDR3 spans 16 amino acids. Looked up from germline, CDR1 is SGHDT and CDR2 is YYEEEE. V was pared by 6 bases and J by 4 bases, with 12 bases of the junction left unmatched. As DNA, the CDR3 is TGTGCCAGCACCTCGAAAGCTAGCGGGAGCGGAGAGACCCAGTACTTC. Protein sequence: CASTSKASGSGETQYF.

This clone was counted once. In nucleotides, the CDR3 is TGTGCCAGCAGCGGGACAGGATGGTCTGAAGCTTTCTTT. Amino acids: CASSGTGWSEAFF. This chain links TRBV7-2 with TRBJ1-1, with TRBD1 matching 8 bases. Per the germline V gene, CDR1 is SGHTA and CDR2 is FQGNSA. The junction had 5 bases not matched to a gene; V was cut back by 5 bases and J by 6 bases. This CDR3 region has 13 residues.

This chain connects TRBV5-4 to TRBJ2-1, with D perhaps TRBD1 (6 bases). Looked up from germline, CDR1 is SGHNT and CDR2 is YYREEE (reference sequence). The CDR3 is 15 amino acids. V was cut by 4 bases and J by 0 bases, with 11 bases left in between. CDR3 DNA sequence: TGTGCCAGCAGCCGGGACATGAGCTCCTACAATGAGCAGTTCTTC. Protein sequence: CASSRDMSSYNEQFF.

The chain recombines TRBV12-5 with TRBJ2-1; D unresolved. Germline V gene lookup returns CDR1 LGHNT and CDR2 FRNRAP. Trimming shortened V by 4 bases and J by 6 bases, and 7 bases separated the two germline ends. CDR3 length: 12 residues. CDR3 protein: CASGSRTNEQFF. The CDR3 nucleotides read TGTGCTAGTGGTTCAAGGACCAATGAGCAGTTCTTC.

V gene TRBV5-6 combines with J gene TRBJ2-2; D remains unclear. CDR1 is SGHDT and CDR2 is YYEEEE in the germline V gene. Trimming left V 3 bases short and J 6 bases short, with 12 bases between. This CDR3 contains 14 residues. The CDR3 is CASSWSDTAGELFF. In DNA form, the CDR3 reads TGTGCCAGCAGCTGGTCAGATACAGCCGGGGAGCTGTTTTTT. The variable domain in full, completed from reference TRBV5-6 and TRBJ2-2, reads DAGVTQSPTHLIKTRGQQVTLRCSPKSGHDTVSWYQQALGQGPQFIFQYYEEEERQRGNFPDRFSGHQFPNYSSELNVNALLLGDSALYLCASSWSDTAGELFFGEGSRLTVL.

V gene TRBV10-3 combines with J gene TRBJ1-1, with TRBD1 matching 7 bases. The V and J ends lost 2 bases and 4 bases, in that order; junction bases with no gene match: 7. Germline V gene sequence: CDR1 ENHRY, CDR2 SYGVKD. The CDR3 loop spans 15 amino acids. This chain's CDR3 is CAISEKGATITEAFF. The CDR3 bases are TGTGCCATCAGTGAGAAGGGGGCTACGATCACTGAAGCTTTCTTT.

The chain links TRBV18 to TRBJ2-7; TRBD1 might be the D (6 bases). Germline V gene lookup returns CDR1 KGHSH and CDR2 LQKENI. The CDR3 is 12 amino acids. The V gene lost 5 bases and the J gene lost 3 bases, with 8 bases spanning the gap. CDR3 protein: CASSKTGYEQYF. The DNA of the CDR3 is TGTGCCAGCTCAAAGACAGGCTACGAGCAGTACTTC.

The J gene is TRBJ1-1, the V gene TRBV18; a possible D gene is TRBD1 (5 bases). There are 15 residues in the CDR3. Trimming left V 0 bases short and J 5 bases short, with 13 bases between. Germline values: CDR1 KGHSH, CDR2 LQKENI. This CDR3 reads CASSPPSRGETEAFF. The CDR3 coding sequence is TGTGCCAGCTCACCACCGAGCCGGGGGGAGACTGAAGCTTTCTTT.